The next 7 T cell receptor beta chains were all read from a single sample in a study of T cells in Graves' hyperthyroidism and ophthalmopathy. TCR beta CDR3 regions were amplified from RNA. HTBI primers drove first-round RT-PCR of the TCR CDR3. TCRdb itself ran the multiplex PCR reads through MiXCR, one entry per CDR3 protein. The table has hundreds of thousands of distinct CDR3 sequences, approximately 14% seen once. The sequencing sample was made of blood. Receptors originate from a middle-aged woman with Graves' ophthalmopathy.

This clonotype was seen repeatedly, ten times or more. The gene calls are TRBV11-2 and TRBJ2-3, with D hard to call. The CDR3 sequence is 14 residues long. Germline CDR1 reads SGHAT; CDR2 reads FQNNGV. V gave up 5 bases and J gave up 9 bases, with 18 bases separating them. This chain's CDR3 is CASSRAPAGATQYF. CDR3 DNA: TGTGCCAGCAGCCGGGCCCCCGCAGGAGCCACGCAGTATTTT.

This clonotype was counted at least ten times. The rearrangement uses TRBV2 and TRBJ1-2, with D possibly TRBD1 on 5 matching bases. Per germline, CDR1 SNHLY and CDR2 FYNNEI. V lost 8 bases and J 1 base, leaving 20 bases between the germline ends. This CDR3 region has 16 residues. As DNA, the CDR3 is TGTGCCAGCGCGTCGCCCACCCGACAGCTTAACTATGGCTACACCTTC. Protein product: CASASPTRQLNYGYTF. The variable domain in full, with the rest retrieved from reference TRBV2 and TRBJ1-2, is EPEVTQTPSHQVTQMGQEVILRCVPISNHLYFYWYRQILGQKVEFLVSFYNNEISEKSEIFDDQFSVERPDGSNFTLKIRSTKLEDSAMYFCASASPTRQLNYGYTFGSGTRLTVV.

At least ten counts were recorded for this clonotype. The chain is built from TRBV20-1 and TRBJ2-1; TRBD2 matches 9 bases. The ends lost 5 bases at V and 10 bases at J; junction bases unmatched: 9. The CDR3 consists of 13 residues. Germline loops: CDR1 DFQATT, CDR2 SNEGSKA (reference sequence). In nucleotides, the CDR3 is TGCAGTGCTGGGTCCCTTACTAGCGGGGAGCAGTTCTTC. Amino acids: CSAGSLTSGEQFF.

This clonotype has ten or more counts. The chain links TRBV19 to TRBJ1-1; 9 positions agree with TRBD1. The CDR3 runs 17 residues. Per germline, CDR1 LNHDA and CDR2 SQIVND (reference sequence). The trim removed 5 bases at V and 4 bases at J, leaving 14 bases unmatched. CDR3 sequence (DNA): TGTGCCAGTAGTCAACTTCGGACAGGGGCTGGTGGCACTGAAGCTTTCTTT. Translating it yields CASSQLRTGAGGTEAFF.

J is TRBJ2-1 and V is TRBV7-9; maybe TRBD2 (6 bases). The CDR3 runs 14 residues. With 6 bases removed from V and 5 bases from J, the gap between germline ends came to 14 bases. The germline CDR1 and CDR2 sequences are SEHNR and FQNEAQ (reference sequence). The CDR3 nucleotides read TGTGCCAGCAGTGGGGACGGGACTCACAATGAGCAGTTCTTC. Translation: CASSGDGTHNEQFF.

This chain links TRBV6-2 or TRBV6-3 with TRBJ2-1, with TRBD2 identical over 10 bases. Trimming cost V 7 bases and J 5 bases; bases outside gene matches: 8. Germline V gives CDR1 MNHEY, CDR2 SVGEGT. This CDR3 contains 15 residues. The CDR3 nucleotides read TGTGCCAGCAAACCAAGCGGGGGGGGGAACAATGAGCAGTTCTTC. This translates into CASKPSGGGNNEQFF.

This clonotype was picked up many times. One junction end disagrees with the germline gene, perhaps due to a read error. This chain connects TRBV5-1 to TRBJ1-1; D uncertain. The CDR3 is made up of 13 amino acids. CDR1 and CDR2 (germline): SGHRS, YFSETQ. The CDR3 loop is CASSPAMKTEAFF. The CDR3 bases are TGCGCCAGCAGCCCCGCGATGAAGACTGAAGCTTTCTTT.